One T cell receptor (beta chain) is described in this entry. The antigen remains unidentified. A second 7 to 11 cycle PCR used barcoded and J-beta primers. Through a template-switch adaptor with 12 random nucleotides, each cDNA molecule received a tag. TCRdb ran MiXCR on the 5' RACE reads and lists one entry per CDR3 protein. In the table there are hundreds of thousands of distinct CDR3 sequences, approximately 43% of which are singletons. This specimen belongs to a study of blood T cells in healthy people across ages. The study, taken as a whole, reports: Strong correlation was found linking TCR beta diversity to naive T cell percentage.

The CDR3 has 14 amino acids. V dropped 7 bases and J dropped 1; count of bases not matched to a gene: 6. Germline V gene lookup returns CDR1 SQVTM and CDR2 ANQGSEA. Healthy individuals of Caucasian origin from Russia, aged roughly 6 to 100, served as donors. The chain couples TRBV29-1 to TRBJ1-5; 8 nucleotides align to TRBD1. This receptor was identified in a woman aged 55-70 years in good health. Sequencing used blood. CDR3 sequence: CSATQGASNQPQHF. In DNA, the CDR3 is TGCAGCGCTACCCAGGGGGCGAGCAATCAGCCCCAGCATTTT. The variable domain in full, with the rest retrieved from reference TRBV29-1 and TRBJ1-5, is SAVISQKPSRDICQRGTSLTIQCQVDSQVTMMFWYRQQPGQSLTLIATANQGSEATYESGFVIDKFPISRPNLTFSTLTVSNMSPEDSSIYLCSATQGASNQPQHFGDGTRLSIL.